The subject of this entry is one T cell receptor (beta chain). The antigen remains unidentified. Researchers ran the PCR with 60 Vbeta and 13 Jbeta primers. Generated by immunoSEQ multiplex PCR, the TCRdb table keeps only in-frame clones and is missing some. The table lists 200,000 or so clones, around 82% of them singletons, with around 0.25% in the top ten. This sample was taken from a study of cytomegalovirus exposure and HLA in healthy donors. The study, taken as a whole, reports: Reports showed the classifier diagnosing cytomegalovirus status with high specificity and sensitivity. The study recorded 150 to 200 TCR beta chains that were cytomegalovirus-associated. Researchers reported from a later analysis that most CMV-associated TCR beta chains appeared HLA-restricted. The productive fraction for most TCR beta V segments was about 90% or about 30% in an earlier analysis.

The source material was PBMCs. This sequence originates from a boy younger than 18 in good health and CMV-seronegative.

The CDR3 coding sequence is TGTGCCAGCTCACCGGGACTAGCGGGAGGGCCAGACACCGGGGAGCTGTTTTTT. It codes for CASSPGLAGGPDTGELFF. The rearrangement uses TRBV18 and TRBJ2-2, with 16 nucleotides matching TRBD2. Germline CDR1 reads KGHSH; CDR2 reads LQKENI. V lost 3 bases and J lost 3; bases outside the gene matches: 4. The CDR3 spans 18 residues.